This T cell receptor beta chain was identified during a study of blood T cells in healthy people across ages. The use of a sample-barcoded 5' primer and a J-beta primer mix characterized a second PCR of roughly 7 to 11 cycles. All samples yielded 2.5 million or more CDR3-containing paired-end reads. TCRdb re-called the 5' RACE reads with MiXCR, one entry per CDR3 protein. The table includes more than 1 million distinct CDR3 sequences, more than 40% detected once. Trimming pared 6 bases from V and 2 bases from J, leaving 17 bases between. CDR3 length: 16 residues. This sequence was found in a woman between 55 and 75 years old in good health. Material: blood. V and J are TRBV12-3 or TRBV12-4 and TRBJ2-1, with D unclear. CDR3 DNA: TGTGCCAGCAGACCCGGGTCCCAAATTCCCTACAATGAGCAGTTCTTC. This encodes CASRPGSQIPYNEQFF.